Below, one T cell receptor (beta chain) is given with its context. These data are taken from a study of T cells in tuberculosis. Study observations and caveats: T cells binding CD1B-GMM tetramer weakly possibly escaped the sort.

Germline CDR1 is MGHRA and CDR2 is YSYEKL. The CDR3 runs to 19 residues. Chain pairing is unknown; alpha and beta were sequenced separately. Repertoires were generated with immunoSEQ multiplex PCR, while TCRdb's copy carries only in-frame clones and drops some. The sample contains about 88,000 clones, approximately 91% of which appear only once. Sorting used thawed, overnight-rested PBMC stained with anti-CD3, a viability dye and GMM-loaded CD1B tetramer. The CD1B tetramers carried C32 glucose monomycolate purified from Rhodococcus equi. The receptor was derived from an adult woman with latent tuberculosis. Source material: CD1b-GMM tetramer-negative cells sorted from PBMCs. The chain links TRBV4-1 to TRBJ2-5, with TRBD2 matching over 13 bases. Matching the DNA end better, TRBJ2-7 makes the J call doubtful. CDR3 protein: CASSQDLGLAGARSYEQYF. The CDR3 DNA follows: TGCGCCAGCAGCCAAGATCTTGGACTAGCGGGGGCTAGGTCCTACGAGCAGTACTTC.